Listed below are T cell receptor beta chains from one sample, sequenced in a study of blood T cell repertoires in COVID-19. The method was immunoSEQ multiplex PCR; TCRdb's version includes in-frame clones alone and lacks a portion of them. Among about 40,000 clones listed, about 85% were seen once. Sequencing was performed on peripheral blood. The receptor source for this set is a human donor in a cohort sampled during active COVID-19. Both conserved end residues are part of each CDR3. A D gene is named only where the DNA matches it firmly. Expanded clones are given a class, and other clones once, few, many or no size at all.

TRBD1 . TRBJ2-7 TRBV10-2 TGCGCCAGCAGTGACCCGGACAGGCTCTACGAGCAGTACTTC CASSDPDRLYEQYF
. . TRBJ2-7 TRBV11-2 TGTGCCAGCAGCCTCAGCAGCGTCTCCTACGAGCAGTACTTC CASSLSSVSYEQYF
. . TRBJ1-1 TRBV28 TGTGCCAGCAAGGAGACAGCGCTCGAAGCTTTCTTT CASKETALEAFF
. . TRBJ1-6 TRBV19 TGTGCCAGTAGTACCACACCCTACCTCCAAAGGGGAACCCTCCACTTT CASSTTPYLQRGTLHF
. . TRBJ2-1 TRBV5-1 TGCGCCAGCAGCTTTGGAGACCGCGGATACAATGAGCAGTTCTTC CASSFGDRGYNEQFF
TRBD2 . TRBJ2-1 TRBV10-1 TGCGCCAGCAGTGGGGGACTAGCGGGGGAAAACAATGAGCAGTTCTTC CASSGGLAGENNEQFF
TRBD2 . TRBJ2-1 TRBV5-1 TGCGCCAGCAGACCCGCGGGGGGGCGGGATGAGCAGTTCTTC CASRPAGGRDEQFF
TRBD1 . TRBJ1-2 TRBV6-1 TGTGCCAGCAGTGAGGGGACAGGGTATGGCTACACCTTC CASSEGTGYGYTF
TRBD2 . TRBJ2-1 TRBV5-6 TGTGCCAGCAGCTTATTCAGAGCGGGGAGGGTGGGGAATGAGCAGTTCTTC CASSLFRAGRVGNEQFF
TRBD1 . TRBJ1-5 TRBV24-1 TGTGCCACCAGTGACCTGGACAGGGGTAGGCAGCCCCAGCATTTT CATSDLDRGRQPQHF
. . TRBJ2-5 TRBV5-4 TGTGCCAGCAGCTTGGGGGCCGGACAAGAGACCCAGTACTTC CASSLGAGQETQYF
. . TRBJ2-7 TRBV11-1 TGTGCCAGCAGCCCCGGCCGAGCGCCCGAGCAGTACTTC CASSPGRAPEQYF
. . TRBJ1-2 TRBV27 TGTGCCAGCAGCCCCAACCTCTTAGCTAACTATGGCTACACCTTC CASSPNLLANYGYTF
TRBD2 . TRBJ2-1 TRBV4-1 TGCGCCAGCAGCCGGATTAGCGGGGGGGGCAATGAGCAGTTCTTC CASSRISGGGNEQFF
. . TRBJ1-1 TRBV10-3 TGTGCCATCGGCAGTTTGAACACTGAAGCTTTCTTT CAIGSLNTEAFF
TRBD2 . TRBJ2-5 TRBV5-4 TGTGCCAGCAGCTCGCAGGTCGGGGGGGCGTGGGAGACCCAGTACTTC CASSSQVGGAWETQYF
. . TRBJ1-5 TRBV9 TGTGCCAGCAGCCCCCGGGGGGAATCTCAGCCCCAGCATTTT CASSPRGESQPQHF
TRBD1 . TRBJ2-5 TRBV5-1 TGCGCCAGCAGCCGGGGACAGGTCACAGAGACCCAGTACTTC CASSRGQVTETQYF
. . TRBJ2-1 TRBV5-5 TGTGCCAGCAGCTTGGTTAACCAGGGCGGGGACAATGAGCAGTTCTTC CASSLVNQGGDNEQFF
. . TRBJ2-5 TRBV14 TGTGCCAGCAGCCCCTTGGGGCTTCAGAGGCAAGAGACCCAGTACTTC CASSPLGLQRQETQYF
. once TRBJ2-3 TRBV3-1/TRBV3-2 TGTGCCAGCAGCCAAGACACCGCGGGGCCTCTACGAGGCACAGATACGCAGTATTTT CASSQDTAGPLRGTDTQYF
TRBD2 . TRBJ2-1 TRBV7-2 TGTGCCAGCAGCTTGGGACTAGCGGGGGGGCTCAATGAGCAGTTCTTC CASSLGLAGGLNEQFF
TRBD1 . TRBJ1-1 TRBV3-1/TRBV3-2 TGTGCCAGCAGCCAAGGGACAGGCCCTGAAGCTTTCTTT CASSQGTGPEAFF
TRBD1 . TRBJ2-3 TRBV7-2 TGTGCCAGCAGCTTATTTCGGACAGGGCCAGATACGCAGTATTTT CASSLFRTGPDTQYF
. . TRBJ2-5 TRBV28 TGTGCCAGCAGTTTATTCCGGTTGGAGACCCAGTACTTC CASSLFRLETQYF
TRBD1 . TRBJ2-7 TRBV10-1 TGCGCCAGCAGCCCCGGACAGGGGAAGGTCTACGAGCAGTACTTC CASSPGQGKVYEQYF
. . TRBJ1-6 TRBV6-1 TGTGCCAGCAGTGATCTGGCAGTCGCATATAATTCACCCCTCCACTTT CASSDLAVAYNSPLHF
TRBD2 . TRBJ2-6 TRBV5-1 TGCGCCAGCAGCCCGGGACTAATTGGTTCTGGGGCCAACGTCCTGACTTTC CASSPGLIGSGANVLTF
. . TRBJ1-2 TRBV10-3 TGTGCCATCAGTATTAAACAGGAGAACCTCTATGGCTACACCTTC CAISIKQENLYGYTF
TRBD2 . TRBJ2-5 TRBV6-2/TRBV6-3 TGTGCCAGCAGTTATAAGACTAGCGGGGACCAAGAGACCCAGTACTTC CASSYKTSGDQETQYF
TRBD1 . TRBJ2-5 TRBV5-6 TGTGCCAGCAGCCGCTACAGGGGGCTAGAGACCCAGTACTTC CASSRYRGLETQYF
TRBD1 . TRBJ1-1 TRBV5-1 TGCGCCAGCAGCTCCCAGGGGGCCTGGACTGAAGCTTTCTTT CASSSQGAWTEAFF
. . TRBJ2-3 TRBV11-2 TGTGCCAGCAGCCCCAGGGTGGGTGATACGCAGTATTTT CASSPRVGDTQYF
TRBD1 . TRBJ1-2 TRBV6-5 TGTGCCAGCAACCGACAGGGGTTGGGGGAGGGCTACACCTTC CASNRQGLGEGYTF
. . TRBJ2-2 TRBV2 TGTGCCAGCTCAAACCTCGACCCGGCGGCCGGGGAGCTGTTTTTT CASSNLDPAAGELFF
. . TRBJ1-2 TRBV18 TGTGCCAGCTCACGGGAGGGTTCCTTGTCGAACTATGGCTACACCTTC CASSREGSLSNYGYTF
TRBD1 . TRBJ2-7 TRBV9 TGTGCCAGCAGTGCCGGGACAGGGCTTGACGAGCAGTACTTC CASSAGTGLDEQYF
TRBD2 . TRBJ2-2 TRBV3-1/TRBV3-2 TGTGCCAGCAGCCTCCGGCCTAGCGGGGGAACCGGGGAGCTGTTTTTT CASSLRPSGGTGELFF
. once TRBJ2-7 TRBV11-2 TGTGCCAGCAGCTCAGACGCCGGGACCTACGAGCAGTACTTC CASSSDAGTYEQYF
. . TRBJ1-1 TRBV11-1 TGTGCCAGCAGCTACGGACGGGATAACACTGAAGCTTTCTTT CASSYGRDNTEAFF
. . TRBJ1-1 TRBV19 TGTGCCAGTAGTCTCTCGTCGACAGCAGGCCCTGAAGCTTTCTTT CASSLSSTAGPEAFF
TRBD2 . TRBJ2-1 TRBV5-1 TGCGCCAGCAGCTGGTTTAGCGGGGGGCCTTCGGGTGAGCAGTTCTTC CASSWFSGGPSGEQFF
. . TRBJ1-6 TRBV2 TGTGCCAGCAGCCCCCTGGCGACAGTTCGACTTCGTTCACCCCTCCACTTT CASSPLATVRLRSPLHF
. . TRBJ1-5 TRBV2 TGTGCCAGCTGGAGCCTGGGTCAGCCCCAGCATTTT CASWSLGQPQHF
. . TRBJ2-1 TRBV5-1 TGCGCCAGCAGCTTCGCTTCCGGCAAGACAGATTATGAGCAGTTCTTC CASSFASGKTDYEQFF
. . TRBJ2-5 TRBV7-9 TGTGCCAGCAGCCCGGGGGGCGGGCAAGAGACCCAGTACTTC CASSPGGGQETQYF
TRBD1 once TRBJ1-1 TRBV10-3 TGTGCCATCAGAAGACAGGGGTCGGGCACTGAAGCTTTCTTT CAIRRQGSGTEAFF
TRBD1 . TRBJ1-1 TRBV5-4 TGTGCCAGCAGCCCCGGACAGGGAAGGGCGCACACTGAAGCTTTCTTT CASSPGQGRAHTEAFF
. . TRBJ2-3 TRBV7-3 TGTGCCAGCAGCTTATTGGTGGGACAAGCAGATACGCAGTATTTT CASSLLVGQADTQYF
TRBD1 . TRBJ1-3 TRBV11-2 TGTGCCAGCAGCTTCGACGACAGGGGGAGGTTTGGATCGGGAAACACCATATATTTT CASSFDDRGRFGSGNTIYF